This TCR beta chain came from a study of blood T cell repertoires in COVID-19. Germline assignment: CDR1 SEHNR and CDR2 FQNEAQ (reference sequence). The V gene end was trimmed by 8 bases and the J gene end by 3 bases; junction bases not matched to a gene: 8. The CDR3 contains 14 residues. Original data processing: From reference gene primer amplification, estimates of nucleated cell counts were derived. Method: immunoSEQ multiplex PCR; TCRdb's copy keeps in-frame clones and lacks some. The DNA gave D and trimming, while V, J and clone size come from that table. The sample shows approximately 450,000 clones, nearly 90% of them seen only once.

The V call is TRBV7-9, the J call TRBJ2-7, with 9 bases identical to TRBD2. The sample consisted of PBMCs or T cells enriched from blood (not recorded which). The receptor comes from a woman between 18 and 29 years old with acute COVID-19. This CDR3 reads CASRKSGRYYEQYF. CDR3 in DNA: TGTGCCAGCCGCAAGAGCGGGAGGTACTACGAGCAGTACTTC.